Below, 14 T cell receptor beta chains from the same sample are listed, as sequenced in a study of blood T cell repertoires in COVID-19. Libraries were prepared by immunoSEQ multiplex PCR; TCRdb keeps only in-frame clonotypes and omits some of them. The table has 75,000 to 95,000 clones, 80% seen once; the top ten hold about 11%. The sample consisted of peripheral blood. The receptors here all came from a middle-aged woman with active or convalescent COVID-19.

The chain is built from TRBV19 and TRBJ1-2; maybe TRBD1 (6 bases). This CDR3 is built from 14 residues. CDR1 is LNHDA and CDR2 is SQIVND in the germline V gene (reference sequence). The ends were cut back, 6 bases at V and 2 bases at J, with 13 bases in the middle. CDR3 amino acids: CASRPGHLNYGYTF. CDR3 coding DNA: TGTGCCAGTAGACCGGGACACCTAAACTATGGCTACACCTTC.

This clone was observed a handful of times. The rearrangement links TRBV4-3 to TRBJ1-6; D is uncertain. V was trimmed by 4 bases and J by 0 bases, leaving 10 bases between them. CDR3 length: 16 residues. The germline CDR1 and CDR2 sequences are LGHNA and YSLEER. The CDR3 coding sequence is TGCGCCAGCAGCCCAAGACATCCCTCCTATAATTCACCCCTCCACTTT. Protein sequence: CASSPRHPSYNSPLHF.

This chain connects TRBV2 to TRBJ1-6; D remains unclear. Trimming cost V 4 bases and J 0 bases, with 13 bases left between them. The V gene's germline CDR1 is SNHLY and CDR2 FYNNEI. The CDR3 length is 17 residues. The CDR3 DNA follows: TGTGCCAGCAGTGGGGCTTTGGCGGGCTCCTATAATTCACCCCTCCACTTT. This encodes CASSGALAGSYNSPLHF.

J is TRBJ2-5 and V is TRBV15; 14 bases are a match to TRBD2. This CDR3 is built from 13 residues. V was pared by 9 bases and J by 4 bases, with 1 base of the junction left unmatched. Germline-derived CDR1 and CDR2 are LNHNV and YYDKDF (reference sequence). This CDR3 is CATGLAGGETQYF. The CDR3 DNA follows: TGTGCCACTGGACTAGCGGGAGGAGAGACCCAGTACTTC.

The CDR3 loop is CSASGTSNGYTF. CDR3 in DNA: TGCAGCGCCTCCGGGACATCCAATGGCTACACCTTC. The chain carries TRBV29-1 and TRBJ1-2; TRBD1 might be the D (6 bases). The CDR3 has 12 amino acids. Germline lookup yields CDR1 SQVTM and CDR2 ANQGSEA. V lost 7 bases to trimming and J lost 6 bases, with 15 bases between them.

V is TRBV2 and J is TRBJ2-5, with D possibly matching TRBD1 (5 bases). Looked up from germline, CDR1 is SNHLY and CDR2 is FYNNEI. The CDR3 totals 14 residues. Trimming pared 7 bases from V and 4 bases from J, leaving 16 bases between. This CDR3 is CASTNTFRGETQYF. The CDR3 nucleotides read TGTGCCAGCACCAACACCTTTAGGGGAGAGACCCAGTACTTC.

CDR3 region: CASSQVGGSKVGAFF. In DNA form, the CDR3 reads TGTGCCAGCAGCCAAGTCGGGGGTAGTAAGGTAGGAGCTTTCTTT. This chain joins TRBV4-2 and TRBJ1-1, with D perhaps TRBD1 (5 bases). Germline V gene lookup returns CDR1 LGHNA and CDR2 YNFKEQ. This CDR3 is 15 amino acids long. The ends were cut back, 1 base at V and 10 bases at J, with 19 bases in the middle.

This clone has a single count. The chain uses TRBV6-2 or TRBV6-3 and TRBJ2-1; the D gene is possibly TRBD1 (6 bases). CDR1 and CDR2 from the germline V gene are MNHEY and SVGEGT. The germline V and J ends were trimmed by 5 bases and 6 bases, with 14 bases remaining between them. The CDR3 has 14 residues. This CDR3 reads CASSLGQGSNEQFF. DNA for the CDR3: TGTGCCAGCAGTCTTGGGCAGGGGAGCAATGAGCAGTTCTTC.

The rearrangement links TRBV5-1 to TRBJ2-1, with 13 bases that match TRBD2. The CDR3 loop spans 15 amino acids. V trimming: 4 bases; J trimming: 9 bases; junction bases outside the gene matches: 7. CDR1 is SGHRS, CDR2 YFSETQ, per germline. Here the CDR3 DNA reads TGCGCCAGCAGCCCGGGACTAGCGGGACAGGGTGAGCAGTTCTTC. Translating gives CASSPGLAGQGEQFF.

This sequence joins TRBV5-1 and TRBJ2-2, with D perhaps TRBD1 (5 bases). Germline CDR1 reads SGHRS; CDR2 reads YFSETQ. The CDR3 totals 14 residues. Trimming left V 6 bases short and J 1 base short, with 10 bases between. The CDR3 coding sequence is TGCGCCAGCACCCTTACAGGGAACACCGGGGAGCTGTTTTTT. Its translation: CASTLTGNTGELFF.

V and J are TRBV2 and TRBJ2-7, with TRBD1 identical over 7 bases. V lost 5 bases, J lost 0 bases, and 10 bases stayed unmatched. The CDR3 totals 16 residues. CDR1 is SNHLY and CDR2 is FYNNEI in the germline V gene. The CDR3 sequence: CASSSQKTGISYEQYF. In nucleotides, the CDR3 is TGTGCCAGCAGTTCTCAAAAGACAGGGATCTCCTACGAGCAGTACTTC.

The chain joins TRBV28 to TRBJ1-2; D is ambiguous. Germline lookup yields CDR1 MDHEN and CDR2 SYDVKM. This CDR3 region has 13 residues. Trimming shortened V by 0 bases and J by 4 bases, and 6 bases separated the two germline ends. CDR3 DNA sequence: TGTGCCAGCAGTTTATGGGCAGGCTATGGCTACACCTTC. Its protein product is CASSLWAGYGYTF.

This clone has a single count. The chain carries TRBV11-2 and TRBJ2-4; D is ambiguous. The CDR3 loop spans 13 amino acids. Germline V gene lookup returns CDR1 SGHAT and CDR2 FQNNGV. The V gene lost 1 base and the J gene lost 13 bases, with 14 bases spanning the gap. CDR3 loop: CASSLGLDSVQYF. Written as DNA, the CDR3 is TGTGCCAGCAGCTTAGGTCTCGACTCCGTCCAGTACTTC.

The V and J genes are TRBV19 and TRBJ2-5; 10 nucleotides line up with TRBD1. CDR1 is LNHDA, CDR2 SQIVND, per germline (reference sequence). CDR3 size: 15 residues. With 8 bases clipped from V and 4 bases from J, the junction kept 10 bases outside the gene matches. The CDR3 is CASQETGGRSETQYF. The CDR3 coding sequence is TGTGCCAGTCAAGAGACAGGGGGCCGTTCAGAGACCCAGTACTTC.